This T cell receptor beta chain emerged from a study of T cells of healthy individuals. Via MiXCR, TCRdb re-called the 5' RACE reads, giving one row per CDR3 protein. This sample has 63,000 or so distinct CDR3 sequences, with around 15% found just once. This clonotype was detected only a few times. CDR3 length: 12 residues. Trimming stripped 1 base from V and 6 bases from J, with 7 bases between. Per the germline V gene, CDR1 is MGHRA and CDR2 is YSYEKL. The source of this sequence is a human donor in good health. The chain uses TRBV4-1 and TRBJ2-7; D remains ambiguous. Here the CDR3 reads CASSQGPGEQYF. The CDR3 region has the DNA TGCGCCAGCAGCCAAGGCCCGGGCGAGCAGTACTTC.